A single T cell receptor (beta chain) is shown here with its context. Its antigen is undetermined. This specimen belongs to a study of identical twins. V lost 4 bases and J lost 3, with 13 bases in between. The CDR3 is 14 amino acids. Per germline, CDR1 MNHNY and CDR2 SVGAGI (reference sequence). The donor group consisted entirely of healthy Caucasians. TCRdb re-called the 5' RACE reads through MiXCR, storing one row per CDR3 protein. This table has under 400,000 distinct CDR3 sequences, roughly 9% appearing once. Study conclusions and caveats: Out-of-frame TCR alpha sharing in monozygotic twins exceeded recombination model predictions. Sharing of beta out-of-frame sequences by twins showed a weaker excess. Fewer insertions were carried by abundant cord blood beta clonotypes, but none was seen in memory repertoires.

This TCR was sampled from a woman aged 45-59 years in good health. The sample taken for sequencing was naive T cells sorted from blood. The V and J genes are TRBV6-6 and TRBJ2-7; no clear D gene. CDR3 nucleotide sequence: TGTGCCAGCAGTTCTGCCCCCCACTTCTACGAGCAGTACTTC. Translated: CASSSAPHFYEQYF.